The T cell receptor (beta chain) described here comes from a study of T cells in Graves' hyperthyroidism and ophthalmopathy. Whole-study context: The blood sample was taken at first diagnosis, before treatment began.

Germline V lookup: CDR1 MGHRA, CDR2 YSYEKL. The CDR3 consists of 18 residues. V gave up 0 bases and J gave up 3 bases; unmatched junction bases: 9. This clonotype came up many times. Its antigen is unidentified. Clinicians diagnosed patients from clinical symptoms, serum thyroxine and TRAb, thyroid ultrasound and orbital computed tomography. Study-wide results and caveats: Blood also carried most thyroid clonotypes expanded above 0.001. Through a model of 13 V-J features, ophthalmopathy was separated from stable hyperthyroidism.

Regions amplified from RNA transcripts were the TCR beta CDR3 regions. The HTBI primer set served for first-round RT-PCR of the TCR CDR3. TCRdb re-called the multiplex PCR reads with MiXCR, one entry per CDR3 protein. This sample has about 500,000 distinct CDR3 sequences; roughly 16% occur once, and the top ten carry 25% to 30%. Input material: blood. This chain joins TRBV4-1 and TRBJ1-5; TRBD1 matches 9 bases. This TCR derives from a woman aged 25-40 years with Graves' ophthalmopathy. The CDR3 DNA follows: TGCGCCAGCAGCCAAGACTGGGTAGGGACAGGGTCCAATCAGCCCCAGCATTTT. Translating gives CASSQDWVGTGSNQPQHF.